These 5 T cell receptor beta chains were sequenced from one sample in a study of cytomegalovirus exposure and HLA in healthy donors. In the PCR, 60 Vbeta and 13 Jbeta primers were used. TCRdb keeps only in-frame clones here, not all; method: immunoSEQ multiplex PCR. This sample yields over 100,000 clones, of which about four fifths are seen a single time; 22% belongs to the top ten. The sample was PBMCs. The receptors here all came from a man aged 30 to 39 in good health and CMV-seropositive.

Comment on this clone: Other nucleotide sequences from this sample produce the same CDR3. The chain employs TRBV7-2 and TRBJ2-6, with 8 bases fitting TRBD1. V shed 5 bases, J shed 4 bases, and the junction held 7 bases outside the gene matches. Germline loops: CDR1 SGHTA, CDR2 FQGNSA. CDR3 length: 16 amino acids. The CDR3 sequence is CASSPGTGRGANVLTF. As DNA, the CDR3 is TGTGCCAGCAGCCCGGGGACAGGCCGAGGGGCCAACGTCCTGACTTTC.

This sequence joins TRBV27 and TRBJ1-1; D may be TRBD1 (6 bases). The CDR3 consists of 15 residues. The germline V gene has CDR1 MNHEY and CDR2 SMNVEV (reference sequence). V shed 1 base and J shed 1 base, with 10 bases lying between them. The CDR3 spells CASSLLGRGNTEAFF. The CDR3 DNA follows: TGTGCCAGCAGTTTATTGGGCAGGGGGAACACTGAAGCTTTCTTT.

The rearrangement links TRBV28 to TRBJ2-7; D is possibly TRBD2 (5 bases). Germline lookup yields CDR1 MDHEN and CDR2 SYDVKM. CDR3 length equals 16 residues. V lost 1 base and J lost 3, with 16 bases in between. The CDR3, as DNA: TGTGCCAGCAGTTTATTTCTCACACGGGAATTCTACGAGCAGTACTTC. Its translation is CASSLFLTREFYEQYF.

This clone was detected once. V gene TRBV7-2 combines with J gene TRBJ1-5; a possible D gene is TRBD1 (6 bases). The V gene lost 4 bases and the J gene lost 6 bases, with 16 bases spanning the gap. The length of the CDR3 is 15 residues. Germline CDR1 and CDR2: SGHTA and FQGNSA. The CDR3 reads CASSSQGQVGQPQHF. The CDR3 DNA reads TGTGCCAGCAGCTCACAGGGTCAAGTCGGTCAGCCCCAGCATTTT.

This chain joins TRBV5-5 and TRBJ2-7; D not resolved. The V end lost 1 base, the J end lost 1 base, and 12 bases lay between the germline ends. CDR1 and CDR2 from the germline V gene are SGHKS and YYEKEE (reference sequence). The CDR3 totals 15 residues. CDR3 in DNA: TGTGCCAGCAGCTTGAAACCCCAGTGGTCCTACGAGCAGTACTTC. It codes for CASSLKPQWSYEQYF.